This T cell receptor (beta chain) was identified during a study of T cell responses to AZD1222 COVID-19 vaccine. V was pared by 7 bases and J by 0 bases, with 4 bases of the junction left unmatched. The length of the CDR3 is 16 residues. Germline-derived CDR1 and CDR2 are LNHDA and SQIVND (reference sequence). Sequencing used immunoSEQ multiplex PCR; TCRdb keeps in-frame clones, though not all of them. Of under 150,000 clones detected, over 90% appear once; the ten largest clones hold 4.5% to 6%. The material was peripheral blood, obtained on day 0 of AZD1222 vaccination. V gene TRBV19 combines with J gene TRBJ2-1; the match to TRBD2 covers 12 bases. This sequence originates from an adult in good health. The CDR3 region is CASTRLAGVSYNEQFF. The DNA of the CDR3 is TGTGCCAGTACCCGACTAGCGGGGGTCTCCTACAATGAGCAGTTCTTC.